This T cell receptor (beta chain) came from a study of T cells in women clearing cervical HPV infection. The assay was immunoSEQ multiplex PCR, and TCRdb's table has in-frame clones only and misses some. This table lists around 28,000 clones. Remarks on this clone: The sequenced fragment ends 3 residues before the CDR3 boundary, so the rest is inferred from the germline J gene.

The CDR3 spans 13 residues. The germline V gene has CDR1 SGHVS and CDR2 FNYEAQ. Trimming took 6 bases from V and 2 from J, leaving 11 bases between them. The sequencing sample was made of blood buffy coat. The rearrangement joins TRBV7-6 to TRBJ2-7; D gene ambiguous. The TCR was taken from a woman between 18 and 69 years old with a cervical HPV16 infection that either progressed to CIN3+ or cleared (not recorded which). Partial CDR3 DNA: TGTGCCAGCAGTAGCAAGTTTACCTACGAG. Protein sequence: CASSSKFTYE. The full CDR3 is CASSSKFTYEQYF.